This TCR beta chain is from a study of blood T cell repertoires in COVID-19. Study-wide context: Italy, Spain and the United States were the sources of the convalescent and acute COVID-19 samples. The analysed material was cDNA or gDNA that came from T cells, B-cell-depleted T cells, or PBMCs.

V lost 0 bases and J lost 2; bases outside the gene matches: 4. The CDR3 consists of 15 residues. Per germline, CDR1 MNHEY and CDR2 SVGAGI. Under the authors' procedure: Cell counts per sample came from amplifying reference gene primers. Clones were sequenced by immunoSEQ multiplex PCR, and TCRdb holds only the in-frame ones, with some missing. V, J and clone size are those of that table, while D and trimming were read from the DNA. The sample contains roughly 100,000 clones, roughly 69% of which appear only once. The clonotype originates from an older man with acute or convalescent COVID-19. This chain joins TRBV6-5 and TRBJ2-7; 7 nucleotides match TRBD1. What was sequenced was peripheral blood. The CDR3, as DNA: TGTGCCAGCAGTTACTCCCGACAGGGTCCCTACGAGCAGTACTTC. It encodes CASSYSRQGPYEQYF.